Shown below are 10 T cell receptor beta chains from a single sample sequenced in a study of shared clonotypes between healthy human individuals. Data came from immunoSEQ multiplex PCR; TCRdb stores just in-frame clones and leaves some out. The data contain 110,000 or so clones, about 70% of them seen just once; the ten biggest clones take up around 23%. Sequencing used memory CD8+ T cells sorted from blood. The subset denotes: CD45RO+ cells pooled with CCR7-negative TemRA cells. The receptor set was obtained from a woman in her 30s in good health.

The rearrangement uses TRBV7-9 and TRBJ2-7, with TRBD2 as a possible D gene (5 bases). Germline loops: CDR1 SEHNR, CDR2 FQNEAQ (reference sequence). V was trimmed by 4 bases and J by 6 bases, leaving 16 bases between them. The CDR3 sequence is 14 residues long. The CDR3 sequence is CASSSEGPSREQYF. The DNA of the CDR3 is TGTGCCAGCAGCTCCGAGGGTCCCTCCCGCGAGCAGTACTTC.

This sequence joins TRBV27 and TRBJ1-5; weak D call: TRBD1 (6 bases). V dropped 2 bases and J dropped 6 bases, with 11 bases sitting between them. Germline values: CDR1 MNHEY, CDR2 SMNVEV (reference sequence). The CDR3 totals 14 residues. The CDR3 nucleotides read TGTGCCAGCAGTTTAATGGCAGGGGCTCAGCCCCAGCATTTT. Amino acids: CASSLMAGAQPQHF.

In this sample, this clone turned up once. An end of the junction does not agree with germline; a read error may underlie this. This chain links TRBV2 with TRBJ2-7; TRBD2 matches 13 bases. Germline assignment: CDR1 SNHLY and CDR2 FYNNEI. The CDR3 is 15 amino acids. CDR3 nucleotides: TGTGCCAGCAGTGAGGTACTGAGGACTAGCGGGAGATTGCACTTC. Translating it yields CASSEVLRTSGRLHF.

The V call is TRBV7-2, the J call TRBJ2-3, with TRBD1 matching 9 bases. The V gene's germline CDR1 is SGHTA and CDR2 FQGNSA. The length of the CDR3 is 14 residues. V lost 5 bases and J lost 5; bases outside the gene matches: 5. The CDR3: CASSQQGAGDTQYF. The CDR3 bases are TGTGCCAGCAGCCAACAGGGGGCTGGAGATACGCAGTATTTT.

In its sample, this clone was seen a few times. Written as DNA, the CDR3 is TGTGCCAGCAGCCGGGCCGACAGGGAGTATACCGACGAGCAGTACTTC. Its translation: CASSRADREYTDEQYF. This chain joins TRBV7-9 and TRBJ2-7; 7 nucleotides line up with TRBD1. CDR1 and CDR2 (germline): SEHNR, FQNEAQ (reference sequence). The CDR3 contains 16 residues. V lost 5 bases to trimming and J lost 5 bases; unmatched junction nucleotides: 15.

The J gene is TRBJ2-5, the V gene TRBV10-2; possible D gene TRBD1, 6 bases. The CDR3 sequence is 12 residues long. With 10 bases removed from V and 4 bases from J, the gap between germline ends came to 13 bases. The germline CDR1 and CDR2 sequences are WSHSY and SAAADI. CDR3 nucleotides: TGCGCCACCAAGGGGGACCGAGAGACCCAGTACTTC. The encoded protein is CATKGDRETQYF.

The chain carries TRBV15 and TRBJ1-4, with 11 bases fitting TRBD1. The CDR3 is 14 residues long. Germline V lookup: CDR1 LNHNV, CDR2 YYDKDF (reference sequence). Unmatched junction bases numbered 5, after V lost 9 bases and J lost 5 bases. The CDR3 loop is CATAWDRGNEKLFF. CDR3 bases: TGTGCCACGGCCTGGGACAGGGGGAATGAAAAACTGTTTTTT.

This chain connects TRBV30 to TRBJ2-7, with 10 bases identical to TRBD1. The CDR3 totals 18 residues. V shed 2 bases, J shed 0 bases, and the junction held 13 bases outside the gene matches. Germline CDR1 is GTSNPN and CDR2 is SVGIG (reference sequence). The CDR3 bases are TGTGCCTGGAGTCACGGGGACAGGGGACGTTATCTCTCCTACGAGCAGTACTTC. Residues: CAWSHGDRGRYLSYEQYF.

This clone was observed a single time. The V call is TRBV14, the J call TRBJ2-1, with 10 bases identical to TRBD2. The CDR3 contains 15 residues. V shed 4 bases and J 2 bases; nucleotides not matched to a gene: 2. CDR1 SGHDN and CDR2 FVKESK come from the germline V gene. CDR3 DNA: TGTGCCAGCAGCCTACTAGCGGGGCCCTACAATGAGCAGTTCTTC. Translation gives CASSLLAGPYNEQFF.

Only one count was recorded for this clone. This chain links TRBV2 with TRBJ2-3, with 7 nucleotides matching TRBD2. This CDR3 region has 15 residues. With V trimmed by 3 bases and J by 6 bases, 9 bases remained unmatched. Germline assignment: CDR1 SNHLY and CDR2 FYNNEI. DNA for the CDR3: TGTGCCAGCAGTGAGACGGGAGCGGGATTTGATACGCAGTATTTT. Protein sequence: CASSETGAGFDTQYF.